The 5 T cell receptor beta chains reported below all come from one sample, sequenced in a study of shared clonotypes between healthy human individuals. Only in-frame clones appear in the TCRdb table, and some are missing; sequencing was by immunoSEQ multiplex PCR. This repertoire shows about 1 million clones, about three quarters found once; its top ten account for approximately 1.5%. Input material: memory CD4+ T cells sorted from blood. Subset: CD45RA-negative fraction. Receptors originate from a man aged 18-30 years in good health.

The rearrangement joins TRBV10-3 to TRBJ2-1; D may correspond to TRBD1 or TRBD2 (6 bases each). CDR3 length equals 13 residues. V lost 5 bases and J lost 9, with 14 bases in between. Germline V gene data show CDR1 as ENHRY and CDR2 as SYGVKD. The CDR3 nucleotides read TGTGCCATCAGTACCGGGGGCCTTACTGAGCAGTTCTTC. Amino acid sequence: CAISTGGLTEQFF.

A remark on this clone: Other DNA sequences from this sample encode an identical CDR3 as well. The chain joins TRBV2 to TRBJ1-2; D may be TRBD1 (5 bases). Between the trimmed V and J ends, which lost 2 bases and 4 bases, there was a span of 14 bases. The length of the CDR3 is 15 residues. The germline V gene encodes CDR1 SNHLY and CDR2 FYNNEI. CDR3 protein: CASSETGQGVYGYTF. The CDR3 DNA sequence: TGTGCCAGCAGTGAAACGGGGCAGGGTGTCTATGGCTACACCTTC.

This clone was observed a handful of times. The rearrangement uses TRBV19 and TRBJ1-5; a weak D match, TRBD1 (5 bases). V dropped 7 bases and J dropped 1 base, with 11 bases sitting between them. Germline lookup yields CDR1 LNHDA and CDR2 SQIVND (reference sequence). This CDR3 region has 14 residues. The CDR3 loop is CASTPGQSNQPQHF. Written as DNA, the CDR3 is TGTGCCAGTACCCCAGGGCAGAGCAATCAGCCCCAGCATTTT.

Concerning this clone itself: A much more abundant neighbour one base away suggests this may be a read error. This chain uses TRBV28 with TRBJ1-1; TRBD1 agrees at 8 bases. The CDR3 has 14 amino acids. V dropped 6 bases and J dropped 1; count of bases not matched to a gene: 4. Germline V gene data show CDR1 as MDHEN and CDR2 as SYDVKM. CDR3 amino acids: CASRPGTGNTEAFF. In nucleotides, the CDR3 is TGTGCCAGCAGACCCGGGACAGGGAACACTGAAGCTTTCTTT.

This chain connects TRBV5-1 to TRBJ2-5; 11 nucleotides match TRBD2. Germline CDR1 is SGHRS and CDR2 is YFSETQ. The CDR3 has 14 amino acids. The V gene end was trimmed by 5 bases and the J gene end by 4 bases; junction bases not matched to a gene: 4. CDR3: CASRLAGDTETQYF. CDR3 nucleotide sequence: TGCGCCAGCAGACTAGCGGGGGACACAGAGACCCAGTACTTC. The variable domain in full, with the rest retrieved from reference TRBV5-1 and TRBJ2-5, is KAGVTQTPRYLIKTRGQQVTLSCSPISGHRSVSWYQQTPGQGLQFLFEYFSETQRNKGNFPGRFSGRQFSNSRSEMNVSTLELGDSALYLCASRLAGDTETQYFGPGTRLLVL.